The 26 T cell receptor beta chains below come from one sample, sequenced in a study of OX40 agonist ivuxolimab in advanced cancers. The protocol used for the library was the immunoSEQ multiplex PCR assay. The source is immuneACCESS, and TCRdb retained only in-frame sequences with V and J called. Part of the clones is not carried over; for the studies checked, unresolved V genes explain less than half of this, and the remainder is unexplained. The sample table lists under 100,000 clones, around 85% of them with a count of one. Together, the top ten hold about 2.3% of the sample. Sequences were derived from CD4+ or CD8+ T cells sorted from blood, sampled in a trial of the OX40 agonist ivuxolimab. The source of these receptors is an adult with an advanced solid tumor such as melanoma, head and neck, liver or kidney cancer.

The V and J genes are TRBV14 and TRBJ2-4; D might be TRBD2 (5 bases). The CDR3 has 13 residues. V shed 4 bases and J shed 7 bases, with 11 bases lying between them. The germline V gene has CDR1 SGHDN and CDR2 FVKESK. The CDR3 reads CASSRGRGNIQYF. For the CDR3, the DNA is TGTGCCAGCAGCCGTGGGCGAGGGAACATTCAGTACTTC.

The chain joins TRBV6-5 to TRBJ1-2; D possibly corresponds to TRBD1 (6 bases). Germline V gene lookup returns CDR1 MNHEY and CDR2 SVGAGI. V was trimmed by 0 bases and J by 2 bases, leaving 10 bases between them. The CDR3 covers 15 residues. This CDR3 is CASSYSGGRNYGYTF. The CDR3 coding sequence is TGTGCCAGCAGTTACTCGGGGGGGCGGAACTATGGCTACACCTTC.

The chain links TRBV19 to TRBJ2-3; 7 nucleotides agree with TRBD1. V was pared by 5 bases and J by 0 bases, with 8 bases of the junction left unmatched. The length of the CDR3 is 16 residues. Per the germline V gene, CDR1 is LNHDA and CDR2 is SQIVND (reference sequence). The CDR3 reads CASSPIQGSSTDTQYF. CDR3 DNA sequence: TGTGCCAGTAGTCCAATACAGGGGTCTAGCACAGATACGCAGTATTTT.

This clone showed up just a few times. The rearrangement joins TRBV19 to TRBJ1-5; perhaps TRBD1 as D (5 bases). This CDR3 comprises 13 residues. Germline CDR1 is LNHDA and CDR2 is SQIVND (reference sequence). V was pared by 5 bases and J by 9 bases, with 14 bases between. Here the CDR3 reads CASSAGGGSPQHF. The CDR3 nucleotides are TGTGCCAGTAGTGCCGGGGGGGGTTCGCCCCAGCATTTT.

This chain joins TRBV7-2 and TRBJ1-1, with 8 bases identical to TRBD1. After removal of 5 bases from V and 4 bases from J, the junction contained 12 bases not matched to a gene. CDR1 is SGHTA and CDR2 is FQGNSA in the germline V gene. The CDR3 extends over 16 amino acids. The CDR3 DNA is TGTGCCAGCAGCGCTGCAGGGGGCGGGAGTGTCACTGAAGCTTTCTTT. The encoded protein is CASSAAGGGSVTEAFF. Full variable domain (outside the CDR3, taken from reference TRBV7-2 and TRBJ1-1): GAGVSQSPSNKVTEKGKDVELRCDPISGHTALYWYRQSLGQGLEFLIYFQGNSAPDKSGLPSDRFSAERTGGSVSTLTIQRTQQEDSAVYLCASSAAGGGSVTEAFFGQGTRLTVV.

The J gene is TRBJ1-2, the V gene TRBV5-6; D is unclear. V lost 0 bases and J 8 bases, leaving 5 bases between the germline ends. The germline CDR1 and CDR2 sequences are SGHDT and YYEEEE. This CDR3 spans 11 amino acids. CDR3 residues: CASSLERGYTF. For the CDR3, the DNA is TGTGCCAGCAGCTTGGAGAGGGGCTACACCTTC.

The V call is TRBV2, the J call TRBJ2-5; D might be TRBD1 or TRBD2, each matching 5 bases. V shed 8 bases and J shed 2 bases, with 12 bases lying between them. The CDR3 covers 13 residues. In germline, CDR1 is SNHLY, CDR2 FYNNEI. The CDR3 sequence: CASLRDGQETQYF. For the CDR3, the DNA is TGTGCCAGCCTACGGGACGGGCAAGAGACCCAGTACTTC. The full variable domain, with the rest looked up from reference TRBV2 and TRBJ2-5, is EPEVTQTPSHQVTQMGQEVILRCVPISNHLYFYWYRQILGQKVEFLVSFYNNEISEKSEIFDDQFSVERPDGSNFTLKIRSTKLEDSAMYFCASLRDGQETQYFGPGTRLLVL.

The chain recombines TRBV5-5 with TRBJ1-1; D may be TRBD1 (5 bases). The germline V gene has CDR1 SGHKS and CDR2 YYEKEE (reference sequence). The CDR3 is 16 residues long. Trimming took 3 bases from V and 2 from J, leaving 17 bases between them. In DNA, the CDR3 is TGTGCCAGCAGCTCCCGGGGCCAAATGGGCAACACTGAAGCTTTCTTT. This translates into CASSSRGQMGNTEAFF.

This chain links TRBV5-4 with TRBJ2-3, with D unclear. V was shortened by 5 bases and J by 4 bases, with 5 bases between the two germline ends. The germline V gene encodes CDR1 SGHNT and CDR2 YYREEE (reference sequence). The CDR3 totals 11 residues. Here the CDR3 DNA reads TGTGCCAGCAGGGGGTCAGATACGCAGTATTTT. It codes for CASRGSDTQYF. Full variable domain (remainder filled in from reference TRBV5-4 and TRBJ2-3): ETGVTQSPTHLIKTRGQQVTLRCSSQSGHNTVSWYQQALGQGPQFIFQYYREEENGRGNFPPRFSGLQFPNYSSELNVNALELDDSALYLCASRGSDTQYFGPGTRLTVL.

V and J are TRBV28 and TRBJ2-2; TRBD1 agrees at 7 bases. The germline CDR1 and CDR2 sequences are MDHEN and SYDVKM. The CDR3 has 15 residues. The J segment lost 0 bases and the V segment lost 5 bases, leaving 3 bases of the junction unmatched. CDR3 coding DNA: TGTGCCAGCAGTCGCAGGGGGTCGAACACCGGGGAGCTGTTTTTT. This codes for CASSRRGSNTGELFF.

This chain uses TRBV5-4 with TRBJ1-2, with 7 bases fitting TRBD1. The CDR3 consists of 12 residues. Trimming at V came to 4 bases and at J to 8 bases, leaving 5 bases not matched to a gene. Germline CDR1 SGHNT, CDR2 YYREEE (reference sequence). The CDR3 DNA follows: TGTGCCAGCAGCCCCGGGACAGCCGGCTACACCTTC. Amino acids: CASSPGTAGYTF. Complete variable domain (other parts from reference TRBV5-4 and TRBJ1-2): ETGVTQSPTHLIKTRGQQVTLRCSSQSGHNTVSWYQQALGQGPQFIFQYYREEENGRGNFPPRFSGLQFPNYSSELNVNALELDDSALYLCASSPGTAGYTFGSGTRLTVV.

The chain is built from TRBV6-1 and TRBJ2-2; D may match TRBD1 or TRBD2 (6 bases each). The ends were cut back, 10 bases at V and 4 bases at J, with 19 bases in the middle. This CDR3 has 15 amino acids. In germline, CDR1 is MNHNS, CDR2 SASEGT. The CDR3 reads CAILIGGGVTGELFF. As DNA, the CDR3 is TGTGCCATCCTGATTGGAGGGGGAGTCACCGGGGAGCTGTTTTTT.

V gene TRBV7-8 combines with J gene TRBJ2-5; D is unresolved. V lost 2 bases and J 3 bases, leaving 7 bases between the germline ends. The CDR3 totals 13 residues. From germline, CDR1 is SGHVS and CDR2 FQNEAQ. In DNA form, the CDR3 reads TGTGCCAGCAGCTTAAGGGTAGAAGAGACCCAGTACTTC. Translating it yields CASSLRVEETQYF. Variable domain in full (rest from reference TRBV7-8 and TRBJ2-5): GAGVSQSPRYKVAKRGQDVALRCDPISGHVSLFWYQQALGQGPEFLTYFQNEAQLDKSGLPSDRFFAERPEGSVSTLKIQRTQQEDSAVYLCASSLRVEETQYFGPGTRLLVL.

The rearrangement links TRBV29-1 to TRBJ2-1; D remains ambiguous. Trimming cost V 6 bases and J 0 bases, with 15 bases left between them. The CDR3 length is 15 residues. CDR1 and CDR2 from the germline V gene are SQVTM and ANQGSEA. The CDR3 here is CSVAQGILSYNEQFF. DNA for the CDR3: TGCAGCGTCGCACAAGGGATACTCTCCTACAATGAGCAGTTCTTC.

The V and J genes are TRBV7-2 and TRBJ1-4, with D possibly TRBD1 on 5 matching bases. Germline V lookup: CDR1 SGHTA, CDR2 FQGNSA. The ends were cut back, 3 bases at V and 4 bases at J, with 9 bases in the middle. The CDR3 has 14 residues. The CDR3 bases are TGTGCCAGCAGCTTCGGGGGTGGTAATGAAAAACTGTTTTTT. Translation: CASSFGGGNEKLFF.

This sequence joins TRBV7-6 and TRBJ2-3; D may be TRBD2 (5 bases). This CDR3 is built from 15 residues. V was trimmed by 1 base and J by 5 bases, leaving 13 bases between them. CDR1 and CDR2 from the germline V gene are SGHVS and FNYEAQ. The CDR3 region is CASSLGRGRRDTQYF. The CDR3 DNA is TGTGCCAGCAGCTTAGGACGGGGTAGAAGAGATACGCAGTATTTT.

CDR3: CASSLAGRGEAFF. The CDR3 nucleotides read TGTGCCAGCAGCTTAGCGGGGCGGGGAGAAGCTTTCTTT. This chain joins TRBV7-9 and TRBJ1-1; D is possibly TRBD1 (5 bases). The germline V gene has CDR1 SEHNR and CDR2 FQNEAQ (reference sequence). This CDR3 comprises 13 residues. V dropped 0 bases and J dropped 8 bases, with 10 bases sitting between them.

J is TRBJ1-4 and V is TRBV18, with D tentatively TRBD1 (6 bases). The CDR3 runs 15 residues. The germline V gene has CDR1 KGHSH and CDR2 LQKENI. Trimming removed 6 bases from V and 5 bases from J, with 16 bases in between. CDR3 amino acids: CASSENRAQNEKLFF. CDR3 coding DNA: TGTGCCAGCTCCGAAAACAGGGCGCAAAATGAAAAACTGTTTTTT.

The CDR3 coding sequence is TGTGCCAGCAGTTTTGTCAATCCCCCCGACTACGAGCAGTACTTC. The encoded protein is CASSFVNPPDYEQYF. V and J are TRBV28 and TRBJ2-7; D is uncertain. CDR3 length: 15 residues. From germline, CDR1 is MDHEN and CDR2 SYDVKM. V gave up 3 bases and J gave up 3 bases, with 15 bases separating them.

The genes are TRBV29-1 and TRBJ2-7; D gene ambiguous. This CDR3 contains 12 residues. Per germline, CDR1 SQVTM and CDR2 ANQGSEA. Trimming took off 7 bases at V and 4 bases at J, with 14 bases between the two ends. The CDR3 coding sequence is TGCAGCGCTGTCAGGAGTCCTTACGAGCAGTACTTC. Translation gives CSAVRSPYEQYF.

V and J are TRBV14 and TRBJ1-3, with D hard to call. The CDR3 runs to 13 residues. The germline V and J ends were trimmed by 1 base and 12 bases, with 13 bases remaining between them. CDR1 and CDR2 from the germline V gene are SGHDN and FVKESK. As DNA, the CDR3 is TGTGCCAGCAGCCAAGCCCGACTCAGATACATATATTTT. Amino acid sequence: CASSQARLRYIYF.

With respect to this clone: The junction and the germline gene differ at one end; a read error may be behind it. This chain links TRBV5-4 with TRBJ2-3; 14 positions match TRBD2. Germline-derived CDR1 and CDR2 are SGHNT and YYREEE (reference sequence). CDR3 size: 18 residues. CDR3 in amino acids: CASTLGLAGDRGTDTQYF. The CDR3 nucleotides read TGTGCCAGCACCTTGGGACTAGCGGGGGACCGGGGCACAGATACGCAGTATTTT. Filled out from reference TRBV5-4 and TRBJ2-3, the complete variable domain reads ETGVTQSPTHLIKTRGQQVTLRCSSQSGHNTVSWYQQALGQGPQFIFQYYREEENGRGNFPPRFSGLQFPNYSSELNVNALELDDSALYLCASTLGLAGDRGTDTQYFGPGTRLTVL.

The V and J genes are TRBV5-1 and TRBJ1-6; D is perhaps TRBD1 (5 bases). The CDR3 length is 19 residues. CDR1 is SGHRS and CDR2 is YFSETQ in the germline V gene. Between the trimmed V and J ends, which lost 0 bases and 6 bases, there was a span of 22 bases. The CDR3 DNA sequence: TGCGCCAGCAGCTTGGTGGGATCGGGTATGAGGGGTACTAATTCACCCCTCCACTTT. Its protein is CASSLVGSGMRGTNSPLHF.

The chain links TRBV19 to TRBJ1-5; 9 positions agree with TRBD1. CDR1 is LNHDA, CDR2 SQIVND, per germline (reference sequence). The CDR3 consists of 16 residues. V lost 3 bases to trimming and J lost 5 bases; unmatched junction nucleotides: 8. The CDR3 nucleotides read TGTGCCAGTAGTATCCCGGGACAGGGTGAAGATCAGCCCCAGCATTTT. This sequence encodes CASSIPGQGEDQPQHF.

The chain couples TRBV6-5 to TRBJ1-5, with a possible D match to TRBD1 (5 bases). This CDR3 spans 15 amino acids. Trimming took 4 bases from V and 0 from J, leaving 10 bases between them. Germline assignment: CDR1 MNHEY and CDR2 SVGAGI. Here the CDR3 DNA reads TGTGCCAGCAGTTGGGGCGGATTTAGCAATCAGCCCCAGCATTTT. This sequence encodes CASSWGGFSNQPQHF.

The chain employs TRBV27 and TRBJ1-4; TRBD1 matches at 9 bases. Trimming took 8 bases from V and 5 from J; bases not matched to a gene: 12. CDR1 MNHEY and CDR2 SMNVEV come from the germline V gene (reference sequence). The CDR3 length is 16 residues. The CDR3 loop reads CASPNPRDRENEKLFF. The CDR3 nucleotides are TGTGCCAGCCCTAATCCTCGGGACAGGGAAAATGAAAAACTGTTTTTT.